The sequence of this TCR beta chain was determined in a study of T cell repertoires in cytomegalovirus infection. The wider study: In the study, CMV epitopes included recently identified HLA-C-restricted and well-studied HLA-B-restricted ones.

Germline values: CDR1 MNHEY, CDR2 SVGEGT. The CDR3 loop spans 12 amino acids. Trimming left V 6 bases short and J 4 bases short, with 9 bases between. TCRdb re-called the reads through MiXCR, storing one row per CDR3 protein. The top ten clones hold 35% to 50% of a sample with under 500,000 distinct CDR3 sequences, 40% to 50% of them seen once. A remark on this clonotype: Its specificity is not known.

The chain couples TRBV6-2 or TRBV6-3 to TRBJ2-5; D assignment may be TRBD1 or TRBD2 (5 bases each). This TCR came from a human donor in good health (CMV status not recorded). Some clones in this sample may be carry-over from other donors' samples. The input for sequencing was cultured PBMCs, taken from culture after CMV antigen stimulation. The CDR3 DNA reads TGTGCCAGCAGGAGGGACGGAGAGACCCAGTACTTC. Translation gives CASRRDGETQYF.